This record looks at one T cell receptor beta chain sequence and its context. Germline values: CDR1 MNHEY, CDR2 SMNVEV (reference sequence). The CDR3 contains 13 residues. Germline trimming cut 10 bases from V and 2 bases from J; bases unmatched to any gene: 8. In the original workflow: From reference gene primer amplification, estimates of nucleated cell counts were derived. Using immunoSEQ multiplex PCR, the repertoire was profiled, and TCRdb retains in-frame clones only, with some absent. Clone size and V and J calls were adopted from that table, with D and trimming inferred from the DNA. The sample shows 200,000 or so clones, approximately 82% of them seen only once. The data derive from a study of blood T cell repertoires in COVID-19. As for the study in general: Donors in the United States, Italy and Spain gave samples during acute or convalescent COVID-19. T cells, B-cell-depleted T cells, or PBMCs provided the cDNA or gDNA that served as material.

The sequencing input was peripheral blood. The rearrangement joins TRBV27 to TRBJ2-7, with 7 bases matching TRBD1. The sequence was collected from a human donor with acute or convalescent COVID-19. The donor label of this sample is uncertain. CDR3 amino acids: CATKIQGAYEQYF. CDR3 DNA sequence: TGTGCCACCAAAATCCAGGGGGCCTACGAGCAGTACTTC.